Below, 27 T cell receptor delta chains from the same sample are listed, as sequenced in a study of gamma-delta chains in newborns, infants, children. TCRdb reprocessed the reads through CATT. This table holds just over 5,500 delta-chain clones, approximately 0.4% found once. Specimen: blood. These receptors all come from a child who was a newborn, infant or young child, either healthy, febrile or measles-vaccinated (not recorded which).

The chain employs TRDV2 and TRDJ1, with TRDD3 identical over 8 bases. From germline, CDR1 is GEAIGNYY and CDR2 EKD. V lost 3 bases and J lost 0; bases outside the gene matches: 8. CDR3 length: 16 residues. The CDR3 region is CACDVLGVGYTDKLIF. DNA of the CDR3: TGTGCCTGTGACGTACTGGGGGTCGGGTACACCGATAAACTCATCTTT.

With respect to this clone: With only one base between it and a far larger clone, this is likely a read error. The chain employs TRDV2 and TRDJ3; perhaps TRDD3 as D (6 bases). CDR1 is GEAIGNYY and CDR2 is EKD in the germline V gene. The CDR3 spans 19 residues. The CDR3 loop is CACDTVGIRSSWDTRQTFF. Here the CDR3 DNA reads TGTGCCTGTGACACCGTGGGGATTCGGAGCTCCTGGGACACCCGACAGACGTTTTTC.

This clone has only a few counts. The junction departs from the called germline gene at one end, perhaps through a read error. This chain links TRDV2 with TRDJ3; the match to TRDD3 covers 9 bases. Germline lookup yields CDR1 GEAIGNYY and CDR2 EKD. This CDR3 comprises 18 residues. The CDR3 nucleotides read TGTGCCTGTGACACCGGGGGATACAGCTCCCGGGACACCCGACAGACGTTTTTC. Amino acid sequence: CACDTGGYSSRDTRQTFF.

This clone has ten or more counts. V gene TRDV2 combines with J gene TRDJ3; 11 nucleotides align to TRDD3. The CDR3 length is 19 residues. Per the germline V gene, CDR1 is GEAIGNYY and CDR2 is EKD. The ends lost 0 bases at V and 0 bases at J; junction bases unmatched: 3. CDR3 coding DNA: TGTGCCTGTGACACCCGTACTGGGGGATACTCCTGGGACACCCGACAGATGTTTTTC. Its translation is CACDTRTGGYSWDTRQMFF.

Notes on this clone: A far larger clone is only one base removed, so a read error is likely. The sample carries other DNA sequences with the same CDR3. The CDR3 DNA sequence: TGTGCCTGTGACACGTTAGAACTGGGGGATACGGAGGGGACCGACAAACTCATCTTT. This translates into CACDTLELGDTEGTDKLIF. The chain combines TRDV2 with TRDJ1, with 13 bases that match TRDD3. Germline V lookup: CDR1 GEAIGNYY, CDR2 EKD. The CDR3 covers 19 residues.

This clone is classed as medium-sized. This rearrangement joins TRDV2 to TRDJ3; TRDD3 aligns across 7 bases. Trimming cost V 7 bases and J 0 bases; bases outside gene matches: 8. This CDR3 comprises 17 residues. Germline V gene data show CDR1 as GEAIGNYY and CDR2 as EKD. The CDR3 here is CACWGVASSWDTRQMFF. CDR3 coding DNA: TGTGCCTGCTGGGGGGTCGCAAGCTCCTGGGACACCCGACAGATGTTTTTC.

This clone was picked up a small number of times. It is likely a read error: a sequence one base away is far more abundant. The same CDR3 also results from other DNA sequences found in this sample. This sequence joins TRDV2 and TRDJ3, with D maybe TRDD3 (6 bases). Trimming took off 7 bases at V and 5 bases at J, with 17 bases between the two ends. The CDR3 runs 16 residues. Germline V gene lookup returns CDR1 GEAIGNYY and CDR2 EKD. The CDR3 here is CAWSTGGYRDTRQMFF. CDR3 sequence (DNA): TGTGCCTGGAGTACTGGAGGATACCGGGACACCCGACAGATGTTTTTC.

With regard to this clone: TCRdb shows a much larger clone's protein in place of this DNA's translation, and the two differ at residue 8, likely through a read error; the protein shown is translated from the DNA. V is TRDV2 and J is TRDJ3; 10 nucleotides line up with TRDD3. The germline CDR1 and CDR2 sequences are GEAIGNYY and EKD. The CDR3 sequence is 18 residues long. V was pared by 2 bases and J by 0 bases, with 3 bases of the junction left unmatched. This CDR3 reads CACDNWGMRSWDTRQMFF. The CDR3 bases are TGTGCCTGTGACAACTGGGGGATGCGCTCCTGGGACACCCGACAGATGTTTTTC.

This clone has a handful of counts. The protein that TCRdb holds for this DNA derives from a much larger clone and differs from the translated DNA at residue 14, which likely indicates a read error; the protein shown here is translated from the DNA. The chain uses TRDV2 and TRDJ3; 11 bases line up with TRDD3. Looked up from germline, CDR1 is GEAIGNYY and CDR2 is EKD. The CDR3 is made up of 19 amino acids. The CDR3 sequence is CACDTLLGDNSWDARQMFF. The CDR3 DNA reads TGTGCCTGTGACACCTTACTGGGGGATAACTCCTGGGACGCCCGACAGATGTTTTTC.

This clone is medium-sized in the sample. The chain carries TRDV2 and TRDJ3, with 7 bases matching TRDD3. With V trimmed by 3 bases and J by 0 bases, 4 bases remained unmatched. Germline values: CDR1 GEAIGNYY, CDR2 EKD. The CDR3 length is 17 residues. CDR3 coding DNA: TGTGCCTGTGACTCTTGGGGGAGCTCCTGGGACACCCGACAGATGTTTTTC. This encodes CACDSWGSSWDTRQMFF.

This clone has more than one count but fewer than ten. TCRdb's protein for this DNA is that of a much larger clone and differs from the translation at residue 8, likely a read error; the protein shown is the DNA translation. This rearrangement joins TRDV2 to TRDJ2; D is unresolved. The V and J ends lost 3 bases and 0 bases respectively, with 13 bases between them. The CDR3 consists of 16 residues. Germline assignment: CDR1 GEAIGNYY and CDR2 EKD. CDR3 region: CACDSIGAPLTAQLFF. DNA of the CDR3: TGTGCCTGTGACTCTATCGGGGCCCCTTTGACAGCACAACTCTTCTTT.

This clone was counted a few times. TCRdb lists the protein of a much larger clone for this DNA, which differs at residue 16, so this is likely a read error; the protein given here is translated from the DNA itself. The V gene is TRDV2, the J gene TRDJ1; TRDD3 agrees at 12 bases. The CDR3 totals 17 residues. Germline V gene data show CDR1 as GEAIGNYY and CDR2 as EKD. CDR3 residues: CACDILGDTRYTDKLTF. CDR3 bases: TGTGCCTGTGACATTCTGGGGGATACGCGGTACACCGATAAACTCACCTTT.

This clone is medium-sized in the sample. The V call is TRDV2, the J call TRDJ3; the match to TRDD3 covers 9 bases. The V gene's germline CDR1 is GEAIGNYY and CDR2 EKD. Trimming took 0 bases from V and 0 from J; bases not matched to a gene: 5. The CDR3 length is 19 residues. The CDR3 DNA follows: TGTGCCTGTGACACCTGGGGATACGCAAGCTCCTGGGACACCCGACAGATGTTTTTC. Protein: CACDTWGYASSWDTRQMFF.

Turning to this clone: The protein that TCRdb holds for this DNA derives from a much larger clone and differs from the translated DNA at residue 11, which likely indicates a read error; the protein shown here is translated from the DNA. Other DNA sequences in this specimen translate into the identical CDR3. V and J are TRDV2 and TRDJ3; TRDD3 matches 12 bases. Germline V CDR1 and CDR2: GEAIGNYY, EKD. The CDR3 spans 18 residues. The CDR3 DNA reads as TGTGCCTGTGACAGTACTGGGGGATACTCCCGGGACACCCGACAGATGTTTTTC. It translates to CACDSTGGYSRDTRQMFF.

Details on this clone: It is likely a read error: a sequence one base away is far more abundant. The sample contains more than one DNA sequence encoding this CDR3. The rearrangement links TRDV2 to TRDJ1, with D perhaps TRDD3 (5 bases). The germline V gene encodes CDR1 GEAIGNYY and CDR2 EKD. This CDR3 has 15 residues. CDR3 sequence (DNA): TGTGCCTGCGACACCAGGGGAGGCTACACCGATAAACTCATCTTT. Translating gives CACDTRGGYTDKLIF.

Note on this clone: The mismatch at residue 9 between this DNA's translation and the TCRdb protein of a much larger clone likely reflects a read error; the protein shown is translated from the DNA. This chain connects TRDV2 to TRDJ1; 7 bases fit TRDD3. V shed 0 bases and J 5 bases; nucleotides not matched to a gene: 17. The CDR3 extends over 18 amino acids. The germline V gene has CDR1 GEAIGNYY and CDR2 EKD. The CDR3 region has the DNA TGTGCCTGTGACACCGTTGGGATACCGGGGACAGTGAAGGATAAACTCATCTTT. This sequence encodes CACDTVGIPGTVKDKLIF.

This clone occurred many times. The chain joins TRDV1 to TRDJ1; 8 nucleotides line up with TRDD3. The CDR3 spans 15 residues. V lost 0 bases, J lost 0 bases, and 0 bases stayed unmatched. CDR1 TSWWSYY and CDR2 QGS come from the germline V gene. Here the CDR3 reads CALGELLGDTDKLIF. In DNA form, the CDR3 reads TGTGCTCTTGGGGAACTACTGGGGGACACCGATAAACTCATCTTT.

This clone counts as medium-sized. This sequence joins TRDV2 and TRDJ3, with TRDD3 matching 13 bases. CDR1 is GEAIGNYY and CDR2 is EKD in the germline V gene. V was clipped by 3 bases and J by 0 bases; unmatched bases: 10. CDR3 length: 21 residues. CDR3 bases: TGTGCCTGTGACTCCGTACTGGGGGATACGCGGAGCTCCTGGGACACCCGACAGATGTTTTTC. Translating gives CACDSVLGDTRSSWDTRQMFF.

Details on this clone: Only one base separates this from a far larger clonotype, so it likely reflects a read error. Within the sample, other DNA sequences also encode this same CDR3. The gene calls are TRDV2 and TRDJ1, with 8 bases aligning to TRDD3. CDR3 length: 16 amino acids. Germline V gene sequence: CDR1 GEAIGNYY, CDR2 EKD. CDR3 protein: CACDLLGALYTDKLIF. In nucleotides, the CDR3 is TGTGCCTGTGACTTACTGGGGGCCCTGTACACCGACAAACTCATCTTT.

By frequency in the sample, this clone is medium-sized. The same CDR3 arises from other DNA sequences in this sample as well. V usage is TRDV2 and J usage is TRDJ2; TRDD3 matches 8 bases. The CDR3 sequence is 15 residues long. Germline assignment: CDR1 GEAIGNYY and CDR2 EKD. The V gene end was trimmed by 0 bases and the J gene end by 1 base; junction bases not matched to a gene: 0. CDR3 in DNA: TGTGCCTGTGACACCCTGGGGGATTTGACAGCACAACTCTTCTTT. Its protein product is CACDTLGDLTAQLFF.

As regards this clone: This clone may be a read error of a much larger clone one base away. The sample contains more than one DNA sequence encoding this CDR3. The chain carries TRDV2 and TRDJ3, with 10 bases lining up with TRDD3. Germline V gives CDR1 GEAIGNYY, CDR2 EKD. The CDR3 extends over 23 amino acids. The CDR3 spells CACDTAFGGIRPKISWDTRQMFF. Written as DNA, the CDR3 is TGTGCCTGCGACACTGCTTTTGGGGGGATACGCCCCAAAATCTCCTGGGACACCCGACAGATGTTTTTC.

Relative to its sample, this clone is medium-sized (0.01 to 0.1%). The sample carries other DNA sequences with the same CDR3. The chain is built from TRDV2 and TRDJ1, with D hard to call. CDR3 size: 16 residues. Germline V gene lookup returns CDR1 GEAIGNYY and CDR2 EKD. The V gene lost 3 bases and the J gene lost 1 base, with 17 bases spanning the gap. The CDR3 loop is CACDSLPERFTDKLIF. The DNA of the CDR3 is TGTGCCTGTGACTCCCTCCCTGAGCGTTTCACCGATAAACTCATCTTT.

This clone was seen a few times. With only one base between it and a far larger clone, this is likely a read error. V is TRDV2 and J is TRDJ3; 8 positions agree with TRDD3. V lost 0 bases to trimming and J lost 2 bases; unmatched junction nucleotides: 11. The CDR3 sequence is 20 residues long. Germline assignment: CDR1 GEAIGNYY and CDR2 EKD. The CDR3 DNA follows: TGTGCCTGTGACACCTTACTGGGGGGAAGAAGCCCCTGGGACACCCGACAGATGTTTTTC. Translation gives CACDTLLGGRSPWDTRQMFF.

Concerning this clone: A much larger clonotype is one base distant, so this may be a read error. The CDR3 nucleotides are TGTGCAGCAAGCGCGATCTTTCTGAGGGTACCCTCCTGGGACACCCGACAGATGTTTTTC. Its translation is CAASAIFLRVPSWDTRQMFF. The V call is TRAV29/DV5, the J call TRDJ3; D call uncertain. The V end lost 0 bases, the J end lost 0 bases, and 19 bases lay between the germline ends. Germline V gives CDR1 NSMFDY, CDR2 ISSIKDK. The CDR3 runs 20 residues. Based on the CDR3 plus reference TRAV29/DV5 and TRDJ3, the full variable domain is DQQVKQNSPSLSVQEGRISILNCDYTNSMFDYFLWYKKYPAEGPTFLISISSIKDKNEDGRFTVFLNKSAKHLSLHIVPSQPGDSAVYFCAASAIFLRVPSWDTRQMFFGTGIKLFVEP.

A few counts support this clone. Since a much larger clone is just one base distant, this may be a read error. This sample also contains other DNA sequences that code for the same CDR3. The chain recombines TRDV2 with TRDJ3; 9 bases agree with TRDD3. CDR3 length: 18 amino acids. J lost 1 base, V lost 2 bases, and 5 bases had no gene match. Germline CDR1 and CDR2: GEAIGNYY and EKD. CDR3 loop: CACDILGDTSWDTRQMFF. In DNA form, the CDR3 reads TGTGCCTGTGACATACTGGGGGACACATCCTGGGACACCCGACAGATGTTTTTC.

A few counts support this clone. The mismatch at residue 10 between this DNA's translation and the TCRdb protein of a much larger clone likely reflects a read error; the protein shown is translated from the DNA. The rearrangement uses TRDV2 and TRDJ2; 8 nucleotides agree with TRDD3. The CDR3 runs to 14 residues. Germline lookup yields CDR1 GEAIGNYY and CDR2 EKD. The CDR3 nucleotides are TGTGCCTGTGACACCTGGGGGATGACATCACAACTCTTCTTT. This gives the protein CACDTWGMTSQLFF.

On this clone itself: This sequence may be a read error, since a much larger clone differs from it by one base. The CDR3: CACDTTGGLGSWDTRQMFF. The CDR3, as DNA: TGTGCCTGTGACACGACTGGGGGACTAGGCTCCTGGGACACCCGACAGATGTTTTTC. The V gene is TRDV2, the J gene TRDJ3, with 9 positions matching TRDD3. CDR1 and CDR2 from the germline V gene are GEAIGNYY and EKD. Unmatched junction bases numbered 6, after V lost 1 base and J lost 0 bases. The CDR3 contains 19 residues.